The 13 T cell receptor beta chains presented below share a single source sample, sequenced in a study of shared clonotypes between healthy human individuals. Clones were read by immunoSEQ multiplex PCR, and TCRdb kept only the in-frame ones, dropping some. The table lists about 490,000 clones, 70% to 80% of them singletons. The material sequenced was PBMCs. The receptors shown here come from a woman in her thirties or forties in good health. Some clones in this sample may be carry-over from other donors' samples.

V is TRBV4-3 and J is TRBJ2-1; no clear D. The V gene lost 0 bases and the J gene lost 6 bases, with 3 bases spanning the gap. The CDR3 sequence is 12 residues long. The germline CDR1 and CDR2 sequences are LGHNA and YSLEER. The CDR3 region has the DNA TGCGCCAGCAGCCAAGAAAGCAATGAGCAGTTCTTC. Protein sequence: CASSQESNEQFF.

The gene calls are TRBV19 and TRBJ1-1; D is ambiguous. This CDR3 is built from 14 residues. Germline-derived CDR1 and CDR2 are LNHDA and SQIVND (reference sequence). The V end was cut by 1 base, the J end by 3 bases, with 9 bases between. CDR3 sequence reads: CASSIGGEYTEAFF. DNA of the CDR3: TGTGCCAGTAGTATAGGCGGGGAGTACACTGAAGCTTTCTTT. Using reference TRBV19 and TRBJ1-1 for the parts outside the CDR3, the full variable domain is DGGITQSPKYLFRKEGQNVTLSCEQNLNHDAMYWYRQDPGQGLRLIYYSQIVNDFQKGDIAEGYSVSREKKESFPLTVTSAQKNPTAFYLCASSIGGEYTEAFFGQGTRLTVV.

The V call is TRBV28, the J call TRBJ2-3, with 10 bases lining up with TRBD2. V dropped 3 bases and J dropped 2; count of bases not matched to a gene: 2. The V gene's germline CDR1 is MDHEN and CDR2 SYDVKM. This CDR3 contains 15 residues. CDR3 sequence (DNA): TGTGCCAGCAGTTTGAGCGGGAGGGCCACAGATACGCAGTATTTT. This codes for CASSLSGRATDTQYF.

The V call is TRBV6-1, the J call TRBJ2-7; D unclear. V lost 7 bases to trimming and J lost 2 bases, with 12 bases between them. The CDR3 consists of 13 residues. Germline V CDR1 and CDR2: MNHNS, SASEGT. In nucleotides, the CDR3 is TGTGCCAGCAACCCCCCGGGTACCTACGAGCAGTACTTC. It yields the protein CASNPPGTYEQYF.

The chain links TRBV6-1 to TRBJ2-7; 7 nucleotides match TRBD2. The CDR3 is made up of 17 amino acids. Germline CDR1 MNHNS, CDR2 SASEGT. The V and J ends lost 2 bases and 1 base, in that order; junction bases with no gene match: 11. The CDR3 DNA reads TGTGCCAGCAGTGAAAGCTTAGGCCTAGCGGCGTCCTACGAGCAGTACTTC. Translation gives CASSESLGLAASYEQYF.

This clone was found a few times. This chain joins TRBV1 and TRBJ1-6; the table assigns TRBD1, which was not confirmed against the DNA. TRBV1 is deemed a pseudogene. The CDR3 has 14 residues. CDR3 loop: CTSRTGTGDSPLHF. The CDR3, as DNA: TGCACCAGCAGAACCGGGACAGGGGATTCACCCCTCCACTTT.

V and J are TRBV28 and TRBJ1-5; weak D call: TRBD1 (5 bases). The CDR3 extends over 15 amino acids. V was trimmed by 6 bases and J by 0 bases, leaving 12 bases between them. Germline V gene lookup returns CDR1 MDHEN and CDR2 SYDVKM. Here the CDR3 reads CASRDTTYSNQPQHF. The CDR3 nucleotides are TGTGCCAGCAGGGACACCACTTATAGCAATCAGCCCCAGCATTTT.

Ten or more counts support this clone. CDR3: CASSWRSPTDTQYF. The CDR3 DNA sequence: TGTGCCAGCAGCTGGCGCTCCCCCACAGATACGCAGTATTTT. J is TRBJ2-3 and V is TRBV11-2; D not certain. Germline V CDR1 and CDR2: SGHAT, FQNNGV. There are 14 residues in the CDR3. Trimming cost V 4 bases and J 2 bases, with 10 bases left between them.

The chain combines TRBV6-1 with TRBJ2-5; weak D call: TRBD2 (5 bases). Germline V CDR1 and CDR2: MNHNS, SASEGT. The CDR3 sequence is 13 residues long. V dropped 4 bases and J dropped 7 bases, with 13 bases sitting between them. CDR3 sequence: CASSGGYVGTQYF. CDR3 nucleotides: TGTGCCAGCAGTGGAGGGTACGTCGGGACCCAGTACTTC.

CDR3 in DNA: TGTGCCAGCAGCCCCCTAGCGGGGACCGGGGAGCTGTTTTTT. Translation: CASSPLAGTGELFF. The chain combines TRBV6-6 with TRBJ2-2; 9 bases are a match to TRBD2. Germline CDR1 is MNHNY and CDR2 is SVGAGI (reference sequence). V was clipped by 6 bases and J by 5 bases; unmatched bases: 4. The CDR3 runs 14 residues.

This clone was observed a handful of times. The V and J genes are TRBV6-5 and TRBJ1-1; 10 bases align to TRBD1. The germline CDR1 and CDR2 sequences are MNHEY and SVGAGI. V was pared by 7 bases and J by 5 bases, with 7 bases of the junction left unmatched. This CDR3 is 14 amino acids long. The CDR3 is CASTRQGADTEAFF. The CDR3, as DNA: TGTGCCAGCACACGACAGGGGGCAGATACTGAAGCTTTCTTT.

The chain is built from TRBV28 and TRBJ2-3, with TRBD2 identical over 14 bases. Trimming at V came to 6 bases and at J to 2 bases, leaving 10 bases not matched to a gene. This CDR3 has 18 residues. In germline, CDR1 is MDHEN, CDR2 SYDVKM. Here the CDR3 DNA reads TGTGCCAGCAGCCCGATTGGGACTAGCGGGAGCCACACAGATACGCAGTATTTT. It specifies CASSPIGTSGSHTDTQYF.

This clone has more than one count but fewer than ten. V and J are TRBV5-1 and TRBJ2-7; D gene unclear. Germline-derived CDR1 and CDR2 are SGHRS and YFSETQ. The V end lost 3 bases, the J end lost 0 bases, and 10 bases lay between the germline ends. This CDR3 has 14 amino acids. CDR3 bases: TGCGCCAGCAGCTCACTGACAAGCTCCTACGAGCAGTACTTC. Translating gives CASSSLTSSYEQYF.